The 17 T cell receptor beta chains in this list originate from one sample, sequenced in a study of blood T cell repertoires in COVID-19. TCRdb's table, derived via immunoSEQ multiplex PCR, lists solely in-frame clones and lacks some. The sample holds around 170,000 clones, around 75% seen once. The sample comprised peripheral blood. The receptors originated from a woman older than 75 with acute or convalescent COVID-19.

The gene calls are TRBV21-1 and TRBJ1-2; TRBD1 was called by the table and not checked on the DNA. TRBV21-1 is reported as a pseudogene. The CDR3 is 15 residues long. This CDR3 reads CASSKAGSSNYGYTF. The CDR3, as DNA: TGTGCCAGCAGCAAAGCTGGCAGTTCTAACTATGGCTACACCTTC.

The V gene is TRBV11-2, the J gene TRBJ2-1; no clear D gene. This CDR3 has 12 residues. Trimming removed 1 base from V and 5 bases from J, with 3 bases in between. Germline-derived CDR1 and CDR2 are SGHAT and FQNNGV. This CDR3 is CASSLVNNEQFF. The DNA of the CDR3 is TGTGCCAGCAGCTTAGTAAACAATGAGCAGTTCTTC.

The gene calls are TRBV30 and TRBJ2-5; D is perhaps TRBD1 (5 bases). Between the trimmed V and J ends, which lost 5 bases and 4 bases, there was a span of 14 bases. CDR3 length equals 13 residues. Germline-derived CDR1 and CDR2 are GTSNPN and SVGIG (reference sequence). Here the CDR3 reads CAWERAGPETQYF. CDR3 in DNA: TGTGCCTGGGAAAGGGCAGGGCCAGAGACCCAGTACTTC.

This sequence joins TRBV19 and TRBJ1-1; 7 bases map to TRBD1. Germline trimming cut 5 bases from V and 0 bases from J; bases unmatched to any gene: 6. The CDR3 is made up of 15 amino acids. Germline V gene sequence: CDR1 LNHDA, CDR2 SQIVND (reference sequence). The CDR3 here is CASSSQGILNTEAFF. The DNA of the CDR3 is TGTGCCAGTAGTTCACAGGGGATCTTGAACACTGAAGCTTTCTTT.

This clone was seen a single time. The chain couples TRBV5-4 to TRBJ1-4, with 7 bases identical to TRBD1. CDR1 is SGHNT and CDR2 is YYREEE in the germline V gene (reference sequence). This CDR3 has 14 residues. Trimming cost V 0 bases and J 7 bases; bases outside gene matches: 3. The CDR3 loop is CASSLDRGSEKLFF. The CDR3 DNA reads TGTGCCAGCAGCTTGGACAGGGGAAGTGAAAAACTGTTTTTT.

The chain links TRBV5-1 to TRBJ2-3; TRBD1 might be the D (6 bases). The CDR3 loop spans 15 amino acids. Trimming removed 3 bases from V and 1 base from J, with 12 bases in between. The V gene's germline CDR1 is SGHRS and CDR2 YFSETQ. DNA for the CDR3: TGCGCCAGCAGCTCGACAGGCCCCGGCACAGATACGCAGTATTTT. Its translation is CASSSTGPGTDTQYF.

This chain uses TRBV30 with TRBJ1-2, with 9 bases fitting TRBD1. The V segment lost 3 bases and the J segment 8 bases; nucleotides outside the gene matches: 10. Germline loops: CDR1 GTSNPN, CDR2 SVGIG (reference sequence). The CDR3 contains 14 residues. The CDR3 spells CAWSPYRGREGYTF. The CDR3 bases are TGTGCCTGGAGCCCTTACAGGGGGCGCGAGGGCTACACCTTC. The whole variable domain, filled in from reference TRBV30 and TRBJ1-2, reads SQTIHQWPATLVQPVGSPLSLECTVEGTSNPNLYWYRQAAGRGLQLLFYSVGIGQISSEVPQNLSASRPQDRQFILSSKKLLLSDSGFYLCAWSPYRGREGYTFGSGTRLTVV.

DNA of the CDR3: TGTGCCAGCAGCTCGGGACACCAGAACTACGAGCAGTACTTC. Amino acid sequence: CASSSGHQNYEQYF. This chain links TRBV5-4 with TRBJ2-7; tentative D call: TRBD1 (6 bases). This CDR3 is built from 14 residues. V lost 3 bases, J lost 3 bases, and 13 bases lay in between. CDR1 and CDR2 (germline): SGHNT, YYREEE (reference sequence).

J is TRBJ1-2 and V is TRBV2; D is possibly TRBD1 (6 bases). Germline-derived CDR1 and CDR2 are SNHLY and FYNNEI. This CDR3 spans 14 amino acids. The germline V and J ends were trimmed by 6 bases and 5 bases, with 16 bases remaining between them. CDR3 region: CASSPAGTPYGYTF. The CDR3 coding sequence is TGTGCCAGCAGCCCCGCCGGGACACCTTATGGCTACACCTTC.

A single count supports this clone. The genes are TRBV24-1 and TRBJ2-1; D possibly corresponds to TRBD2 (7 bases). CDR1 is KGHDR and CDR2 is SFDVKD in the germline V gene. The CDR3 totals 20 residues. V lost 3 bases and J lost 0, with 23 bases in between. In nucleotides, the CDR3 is TGTGCCACCAGTGATCCACAGGGTCCTAGCGGTTCCAGCTCCTACAATGAGCAGTTCTTC. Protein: CATSDPQGPSGSSSYNEQFF.

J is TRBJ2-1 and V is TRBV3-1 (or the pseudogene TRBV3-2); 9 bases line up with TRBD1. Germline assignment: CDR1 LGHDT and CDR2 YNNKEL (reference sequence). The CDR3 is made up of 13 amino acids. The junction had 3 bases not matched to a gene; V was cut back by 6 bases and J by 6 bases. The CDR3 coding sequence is TGTGCCAGCAGACCGGGACAGGGCAATGAGCAGTTCTTC. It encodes CASRPGQGNEQFF.

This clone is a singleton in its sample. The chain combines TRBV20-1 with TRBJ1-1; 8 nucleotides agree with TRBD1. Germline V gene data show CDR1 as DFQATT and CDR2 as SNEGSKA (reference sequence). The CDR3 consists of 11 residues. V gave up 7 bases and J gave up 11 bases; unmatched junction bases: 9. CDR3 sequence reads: CSVQGDIGAFF. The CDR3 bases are TGCAGTGTACAGGGGGATATAGGGGCTTTCTTT.

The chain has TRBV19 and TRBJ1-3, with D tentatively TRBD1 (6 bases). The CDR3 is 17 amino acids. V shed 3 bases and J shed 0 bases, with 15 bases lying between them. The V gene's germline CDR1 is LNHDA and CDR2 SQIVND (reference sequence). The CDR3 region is CASSIQGQSSSGNTIYF. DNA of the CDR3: TGTGCCAGTAGTATTCAAGGACAGAGTAGCTCTGGAAACACCATATATTTT. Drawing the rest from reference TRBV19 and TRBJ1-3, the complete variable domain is DGGITQSPKYLFRKEGQNVTLSCEQNLNHDAMYWYRQDPGQGLRLIYYSQIVNDFQKGDIAEGYSVSREKKESFPLTVTSAQKNPTAFYLCASSIQGQSSSGNTIYFGEGSWLTVV.

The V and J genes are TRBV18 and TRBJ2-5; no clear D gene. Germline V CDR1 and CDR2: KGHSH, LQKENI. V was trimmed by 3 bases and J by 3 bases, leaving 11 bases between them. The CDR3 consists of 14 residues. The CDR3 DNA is TGTGCCAGCTCACCTAACACAGTAGAAGAGACCCAGTACTTC. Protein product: CASSPNTVEETQYF.

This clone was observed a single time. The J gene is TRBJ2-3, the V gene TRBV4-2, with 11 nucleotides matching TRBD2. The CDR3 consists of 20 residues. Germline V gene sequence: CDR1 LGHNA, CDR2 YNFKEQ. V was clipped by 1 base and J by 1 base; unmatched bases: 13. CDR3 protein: CASSQGSLLAGGAGTDTQYF. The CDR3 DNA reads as TGTGCCAGCAGCCAAGGGTCGCTTCTAGCGGGGGGTGCAGGCACAGATACGCAGTATTTT.

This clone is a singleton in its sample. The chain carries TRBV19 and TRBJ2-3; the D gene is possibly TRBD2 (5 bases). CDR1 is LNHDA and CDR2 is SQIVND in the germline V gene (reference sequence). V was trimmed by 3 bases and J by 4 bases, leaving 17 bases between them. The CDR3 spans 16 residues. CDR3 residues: CASSIDEGRSADTQYF. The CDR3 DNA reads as TGTGCCAGTAGTATCGACGAGGGCCGGAGTGCAGATACGCAGTATTTT.

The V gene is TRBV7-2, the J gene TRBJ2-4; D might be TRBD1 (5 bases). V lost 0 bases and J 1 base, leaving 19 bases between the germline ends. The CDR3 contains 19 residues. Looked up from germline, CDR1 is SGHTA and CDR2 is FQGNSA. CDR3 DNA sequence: TGTGCCAGCAGCTTAGCGGGGCCAAAAGGACATTCGGCCAAAAACATTCAGTACTTC. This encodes CASSLAGPKGHSAKNIQYF.